The rows below give T cell receptor beta chains drawn from one sample of a study of early T cells in non-severe SARS-CoV-2 infection. TCRdb re-derived calls from the 5' RACE reads in MiXCR, one entry per CDR3 protein. The table records tens of thousands of distinct CDR3 sequences, roughly 7.7% of them present only once. The specimen sequenced was whole blood. These receptors came from an adult who was a healthcare worker with PCR-confirmed SARS-CoV-2 infection or an uninfected control (not recorded which). Each CDR3 is given with its conserved first and last residue. The D gene is left open where the match is weak. The size field is filled for only some rows; it gives once, few, many or a size class.

CDR3aa: CASSYGVGGYTF
CDR3nt: TGTGCCAGCAGTTATGGAGTGGGAGGCTACACCTTC
d_gene: -
v_gene: TRBV6-5
abundance: few
j_gene: TRBJ1-2

CDR3aa: CASSLGTVANEQFF
CDR3nt: TGTGCCAGCAGTTTGGGGACCGTAGCCAATGAGCAGTTCTTC
d_gene: -
v_gene: TRBV12-3/TRBV12-4
abundance: many
j_gene: TRBJ2-1

CDR3aa: CSASRTSGRELFF
CDR3nt: TGCAGTGCTAGTCGGACTAGCGGGAGGGAGCTGTTTTTT
d_gene: TRBD2
v_gene: TRBV20-1
abundance: few
j_gene: TRBJ2-2

CDR3aa: CSAGRLGGGYTF
CDR3nt: TGCAGTGCCGGGAGATTGGGAGGAGGCTACACCTTC
d_gene: -
v_gene: TRBV20-1
abundance: -
j_gene: TRBJ1-2

CDR3aa: CASSATASLHNEQFF
CDR3nt: TGTGCCAGCAGTGCCACGGCAAGCCTTCACAATGAGCAGTTCTTC
d_gene: -
v_gene: TRBV6-4
abundance: few
j_gene: TRBJ2-1

CDR3aa: CASSLWGRGKTQYF
CDR3nt: TGTGCCAGCAGTTTATGGGGCAGAGGAAAGACCCAGTACTTC
d_gene: -
v_gene: TRBV28
abundance: many
j_gene: TRBJ2-5

CDR3aa: CASSADRVDEQYF
CDR3nt: TGTGCCAGCAGCGCCGACAGGGTCGACGAGCAGTACTTC
d_gene: TRBD1
v_gene: TRBV2
abundance: many
j_gene: TRBJ2-7

CDR3aa: CASNPGGGRTSEQFF
CDR3nt: TGTGCCAGCAACCCGGGGGGCGGGAGAACGAGTGAGCAGTTCTTC
d_gene: -
v_gene: TRBV6-6
abundance: few
j_gene: TRBJ2-1

CDR3aa: CASRRRGGQDTQYF
CDR3nt: TGTGCCAGTAGACGGAGGGGGGGGCAAGATACGCAGTATTTT
d_gene: -
v_gene: TRBV19
abundance: many
j_gene: TRBJ2-3

CDR3aa: CASSSSGRALSSYNEQFF
CDR3nt: TGTGCCAGCAGTTCTAGCGGGAGGGCTCTATCTTCTTACAATGAGCAGTTCTTC
d_gene: TRBD2
v_gene: TRBV12-3/TRBV12-4
abundance: many
j_gene: TRBJ2-1

CDR3aa: CASSLMGSANEQFF
CDR3nt: TGTGCCAGCTCCCTTATGGGATCGGCCAATGAGCAGTTCTTC
d_gene: -
v_gene: TRBV18
abundance: -
j_gene: TRBJ2-1

CDR3aa: CASSPQRGTQYF
CDR3nt: TGTGCCAGCAGCCCCCAGCGGGGGACGCAGTATTTT
d_gene: TRBD2
v_gene: TRBV7-6
abundance: many
j_gene: TRBJ2-3

CDR3aa: CASSESGNEQFF
CDR3nt: TGCGCCAGCAGTGAGTCTGGGAATGAGCAGTTCTTC
d_gene: -
v_gene: TRBV10-1
abundance: many
j_gene: TRBJ2-1

CDR3aa: CASSLTGIGAEAFF
CDR3nt: TGTGCCAGCAGCTTAACAGGGATTGGCGCTGAAGCTTTCTTT
d_gene: -
v_gene: TRBV7-3
abundance: -
j_gene: TRBJ1-1

CDR3aa: CASSFPDRLYEQYF
CDR3nt: TGTGCCAGCAGTTTCCCCGACAGGTTATACGAGCAGTACTTC
d_gene: -
v_gene: TRBV27
abundance: many
j_gene: TRBJ2-7

CDR3aa: CASSVTGASYNEQFF
CDR3nt: TGTGCCAGCAGTGTAACAGGGGCGTCCTACAATGAGCAGTTCTTC
d_gene: TRBD1
v_gene: TRBV6-1
abundance: -
j_gene: TRBJ2-1

CDR3aa: CAWSVGLAGKETQYF
CDR3nt: TGTGCCTGGAGTGTAGGACTAGCGGGAAAAGAGACCCAGTACTTC
d_gene: TRBD2
v_gene: TRBV30
abundance: -
j_gene: TRBJ2-5

CDR3aa: CASSNPGLVVRTDTQYF
CDR3nt: TGTGCCAGCAGTAACCCGGGACTAGTTGTTCGGACAGATACGCAGTATTTT
d_gene: TRBD2
v_gene: TRBV6-2/TRBV6-3
abundance: -
j_gene: TRBJ2-3

CDR3aa: CASSQRTSRTDTQYF
CDR3nt: TGTGCCAGCTCCCAAAGGACTTCTCGCACAGATACGCAGTATTTT
d_gene: -
v_gene: TRBV18
abundance: many
j_gene: TRBJ2-3

CDR3aa: CSVDGDSNYGYTF
CDR3nt: TGCAGCGTTGACGGGGATTCTAACTATGGCTACACCTTC
d_gene: -
v_gene: TRBV29-1
abundance: many
j_gene: TRBJ1-2

CDR3aa: CASSSLGLAAIF
CDR3nt: TGTGCCAGCAGTTCCCTGGGCCTAGCGGCAATCTTC
d_gene: TRBD2
v_gene: TRBV11-2
abundance: -
j_gene: TRBJ2-1

CDR3aa: CATSDTLAGSHNEQFF
CDR3nt: TGTGCCACCAGTGATACCCTAGCGGGAAGCCACAATGAGCAGTTCTTC
d_gene: TRBD2
v_gene: TRBV24-1
abundance: few
j_gene: TRBJ2-1

CDR3aa: CASSPGLTNTEAFF
CDR3nt: TGTGCCAGCAGCCCCGGACTGACGAACACTGAAGCTTTCTTT
d_gene: -
v_gene: TRBV11-3
abundance: many
j_gene: TRBJ1-1

CDR3aa: CASSPDRGAEPATNEKLFF
CDR3nt: TGTGCCAGCAGCCCAGATAGAGGGGCAGAGCCGGCAACTAATGAAAAACTGTTTTTT
d_gene: -
v_gene: TRBV7-8
abundance: -
j_gene: TRBJ1-4

CDR3aa: CASTRTEGGGYGYTF
CDR3nt: TGCGCCAGCACCCGAACCGAGGGCGGGGGCTATGGCTACACCTTC
d_gene: -
v_gene: TRBV4-1
abundance: few
j_gene: TRBJ1-2

CDR3aa: CASSTRGAPSYEQYF
CDR3nt: TGCGCCAGCAGCACTAGGGGGGCCCCTTCCTACGAGCAGTACTTC
d_gene: -
v_gene: TRBV5-1
abundance: -
j_gene: TRBJ2-7

CDR3aa: CASSRGDRGITGELFF
CDR3nt: TGTGCCAGCAGTCGGGGGGACAGGGGAATCACCGGGGAGCTGTTTTTT
d_gene: TRBD1
v_gene: TRBV5-4
abundance: many
j_gene: TRBJ2-2

CDR3aa: CASEARTGNPREQYF
CDR3nt: TGTGCCAGCGAAGCCCGTACCGGGAATCCCAGGGAGCAGTACTTC
d_gene: -
v_gene: TRBV12-3/TRBV12-4
abundance: few
j_gene: TRBJ2-7